This T cell receptor beta chain was identified during a study of blood T cells in healthy people across ages. V gave up 1 base and J gave up 2 bases, with 12 bases separating them. Germline V gives CDR1 LNHNV, CDR2 YYDKDF (reference sequence). The CDR3 extends over 15 amino acids. With a J-beta primer mix and a sample-barcoded 5' primer, a second PCR ran roughly 6 to 11 cycles. TCRdb reprocessed the 5' RACE reads with MiXCR, giving one entry per CDR3 protein. The table lists around 500,000 distinct CDR3 sequences, more than 45% of them singletons. This clonotype was sampled from an elderly man in good health. This chain connects TRBV15 to TRBJ2-7; D is possibly TRBD1 or TRBD2 (6 bases each). The sequenced sample consisted of blood. The CDR3 protein is CATSRGSGAAYEQYF. The CDR3 DNA follows: TGTGCCACCAGCAGAGGGTCGGGGGCAGCCTACGAGCAGTACTTC.